This T cell receptor beta chain stems from a study of OX40 agonist ivuxolimab in advanced cancers. The overall study: Intravenous ivuxolimab was administered to patients every 2 weeks at 0.01 to 10 mg/kg. Of the participants, over 30% had some prior anti-PD-1, anti-PD-L1 or anti-CTLA-4 therapy, which was allowed. The study's findings and limits: Expanded peripheral T-cell antigen specificity went undetermined. On average, CD8+ T cells showed a greater number of expanded clones than CD4+.

The table came from immunoSEQ multiplex PCR; TCRdb's copy has only in-frame clones and leaves some out. The sample yields approximately 90,000 clones, around 85% seen once. Comments on this clone: What it binds is unknown.

The V gene lost 4 bases and the J gene lost 1 base, with 16 bases spanning the gap. CDR1 is MDHEN and CDR2 is SYDVKM in the germline V gene. CDR3 size: 16 residues. This clonotype originated in an adult with an advanced solid tumor such as melanoma, head and neck, liver or kidney cancer. This chain uses TRBV28 with TRBJ1-1; possibly TRBD1 for D (6 bases). Sample: CD4+ or CD8+ T cells sorted from blood, taken in a trial of the OX40 agonist ivuxolimab. The CDR3 region has the DNA TGTGCCAGCAGTTCCGGGGGCCGGGGGGCGAACACTGAAGCTTTCTTT. Translation: CASSSGGRGANTEAFF.